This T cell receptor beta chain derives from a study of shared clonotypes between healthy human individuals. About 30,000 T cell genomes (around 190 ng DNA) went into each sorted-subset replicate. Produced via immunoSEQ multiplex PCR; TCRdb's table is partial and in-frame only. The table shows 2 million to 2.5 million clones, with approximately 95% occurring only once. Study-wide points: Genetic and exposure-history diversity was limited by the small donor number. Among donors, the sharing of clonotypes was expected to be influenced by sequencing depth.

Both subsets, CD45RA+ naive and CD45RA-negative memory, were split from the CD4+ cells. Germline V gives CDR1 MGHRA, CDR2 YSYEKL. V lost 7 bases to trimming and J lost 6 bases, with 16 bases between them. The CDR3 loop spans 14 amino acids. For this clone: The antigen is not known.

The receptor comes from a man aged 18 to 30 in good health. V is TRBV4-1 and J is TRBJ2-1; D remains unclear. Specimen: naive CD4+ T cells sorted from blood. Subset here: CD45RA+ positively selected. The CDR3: CASTYLGGSNEQFF. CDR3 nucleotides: TGCGCCAGCACCTACCTGGGTGGTAGCAATGAGCAGTTCTTC.